This T cell receptor (beta chain) was sequenced in a study of blood T cell repertoires in COVID-19. Across the whole study: The cDNA or gDNA used as material had been derived from T cells, B-cell-depleted T cells, or PBMCs.

Trimming shortened V by 3 bases and J by 5 bases, and 14 bases separated the two germline ends. The CDR3 has 14 amino acids. Germline-derived CDR1 and CDR2 are SGHVT and SQSDAQ. TCRdb's copy holds only in-frame clones and misses some; the assay was immunoSEQ multiplex PCR. The sample yields 95,000 to 150,000 clones, roughly 89% seen once. This sequence originates from an older woman with COVID-19, enrolled during active disease. The chain has TRBV7-4 and TRBJ2-7; D might be TRBD2 (5 bases). Material: peripheral blood. The CDR3 coding sequence is TGTGCCAGCAGCTTGGGGAGAACCGGGAACGAGCAGTACTTC. Encoded protein: CASSLGRTGNEQYF.